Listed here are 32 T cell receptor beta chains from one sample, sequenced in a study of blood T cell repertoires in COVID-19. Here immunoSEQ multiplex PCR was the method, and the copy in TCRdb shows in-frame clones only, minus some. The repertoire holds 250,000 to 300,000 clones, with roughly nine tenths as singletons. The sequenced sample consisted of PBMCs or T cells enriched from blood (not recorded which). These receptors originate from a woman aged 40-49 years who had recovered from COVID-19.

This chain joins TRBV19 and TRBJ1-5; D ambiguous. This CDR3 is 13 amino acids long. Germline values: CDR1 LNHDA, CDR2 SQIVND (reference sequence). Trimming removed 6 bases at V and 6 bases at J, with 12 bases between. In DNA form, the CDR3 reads TGTGCCAGTAGCACCGGGAGTCGTCAGCCCCAGCATTTT. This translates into CASSTGSRQPQHF.

CDR3 nucleotide sequence: TGTGCCAGCAGCCCTGGACAGCCCGATGAGACCCAGTACTTC. It is translated as CASSPGQPDETQYF. J is TRBJ2-5 and V is TRBV7-2; D is possibly TRBD1 (6 bases). V lost 5 bases, J lost 5 bases, and 15 bases lay in between. CDR3 size: 14 residues. Germline values: CDR1 SGHTA, CDR2 FQGNSA.

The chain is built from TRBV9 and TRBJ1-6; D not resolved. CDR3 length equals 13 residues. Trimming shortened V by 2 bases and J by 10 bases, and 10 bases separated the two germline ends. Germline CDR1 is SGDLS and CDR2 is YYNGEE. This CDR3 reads CASSVKGVSPLHF. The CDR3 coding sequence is TGTGCCAGCAGCGTGAAGGGAGTATCACCCCTCCACTTT.

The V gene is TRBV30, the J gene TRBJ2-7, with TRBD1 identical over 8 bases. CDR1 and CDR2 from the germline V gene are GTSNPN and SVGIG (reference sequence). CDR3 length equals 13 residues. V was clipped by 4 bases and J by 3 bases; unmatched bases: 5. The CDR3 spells CAWTRDRGYEQYF. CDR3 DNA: TGTGCCTGGACTCGAGACAGGGGCTACGAGCAGTACTTC.

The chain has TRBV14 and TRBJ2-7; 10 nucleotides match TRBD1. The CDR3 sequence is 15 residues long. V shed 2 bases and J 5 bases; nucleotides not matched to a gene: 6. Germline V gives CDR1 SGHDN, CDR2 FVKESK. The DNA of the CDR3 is TGTGCCAGCAGCCAATTCCGGGACAGGGGTAACGAGCAGTACTTC. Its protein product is CASSQFRDRGNEQYF.

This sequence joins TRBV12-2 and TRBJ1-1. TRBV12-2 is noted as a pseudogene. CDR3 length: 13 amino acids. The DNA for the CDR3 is TGTGCAAGTCGCTTAGGCCCGGAGTCTGAAGCTTTCTTT. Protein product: CASRLGPESEAFF.

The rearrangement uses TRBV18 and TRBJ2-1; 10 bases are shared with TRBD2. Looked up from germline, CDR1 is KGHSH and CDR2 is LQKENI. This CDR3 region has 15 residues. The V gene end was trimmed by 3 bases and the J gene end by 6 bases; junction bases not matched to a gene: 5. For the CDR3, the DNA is TGTGCCAGCTCACCGTCTAGCGGGGGTACCAATGAGCAGTTCTTC. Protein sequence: CASSPSSGGTNEQFF.

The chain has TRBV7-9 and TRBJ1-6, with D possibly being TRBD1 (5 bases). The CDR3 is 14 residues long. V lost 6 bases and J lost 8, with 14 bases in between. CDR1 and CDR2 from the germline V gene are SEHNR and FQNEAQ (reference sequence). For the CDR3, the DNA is TGTGCCAGCAGTACGACGGGGGTTGATTCACCCCTCCACTTT. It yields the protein CASSTTGVDSPLHF. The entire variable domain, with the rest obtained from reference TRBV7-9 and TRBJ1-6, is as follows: DTGVSQNPRHKITKRGQNVTFRCDPISEHNRLYWYRQTLGQGPEFLTYFQNEAQLEKSRLLSDRFSAERPKGSFSTLEIQRTEQGDSAMYLCASSTTGVDSPLHFGNGTRLTVT.

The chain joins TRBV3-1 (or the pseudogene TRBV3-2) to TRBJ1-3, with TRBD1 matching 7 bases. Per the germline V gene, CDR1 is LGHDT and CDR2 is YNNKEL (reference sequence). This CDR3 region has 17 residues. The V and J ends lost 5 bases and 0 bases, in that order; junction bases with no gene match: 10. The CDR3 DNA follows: TGTGCCAGCAGCTTTGGGACAGCTTCATACTCTGGAAACACCATATATTTT. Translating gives CASSFGTASYSGNTIYF.

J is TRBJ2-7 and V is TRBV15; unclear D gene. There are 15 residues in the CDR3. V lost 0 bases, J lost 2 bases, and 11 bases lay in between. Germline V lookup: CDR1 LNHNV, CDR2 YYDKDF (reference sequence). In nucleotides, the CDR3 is TGTGCCACCAGCAGAGATCGTTACAATACCTACGAGCAGTACTTC. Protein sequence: CATSRDRYNTYEQYF.

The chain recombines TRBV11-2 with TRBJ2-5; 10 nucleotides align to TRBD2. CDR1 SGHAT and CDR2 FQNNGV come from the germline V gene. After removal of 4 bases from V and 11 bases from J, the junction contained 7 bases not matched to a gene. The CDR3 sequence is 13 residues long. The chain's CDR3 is CASSSSRAGGQYF. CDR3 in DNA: TGTGCCAGCAGCTCCAGTAGAGCGGGGGGGCAGTACTTC.

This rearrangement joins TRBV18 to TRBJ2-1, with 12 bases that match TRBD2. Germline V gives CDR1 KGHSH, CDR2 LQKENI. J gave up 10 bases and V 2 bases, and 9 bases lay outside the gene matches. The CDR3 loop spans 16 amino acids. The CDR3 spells CASSPSRLAGDREQFF. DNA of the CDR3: TGTGCCAGCTCACCATCCCGACTAGCGGGAGATAGGGAGCAGTTCTTC. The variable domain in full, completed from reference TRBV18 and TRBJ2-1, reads NAGVMQNPRHLVRRRGQEARLRCSPMKGHSHVYWYRQLPEEGLKFMVYLQKENIIDESGMPKERFSAEFPKEGPSILRIQQVVRGDSAAYFCASSPSRLAGDREQFFGPGTRLTVL.

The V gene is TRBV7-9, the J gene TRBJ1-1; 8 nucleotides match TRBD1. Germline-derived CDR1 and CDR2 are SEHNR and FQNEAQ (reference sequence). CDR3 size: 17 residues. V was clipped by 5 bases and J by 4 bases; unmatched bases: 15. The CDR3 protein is CASSPDRAQRGATEAFF. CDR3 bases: TGTGCCAGCAGCCCGGACAGGGCCCAGCGGGGAGCCACTGAAGCTTTCTTT.

CDR3 DNA sequence: TGTGCCAGCAGCTTAAATTCAGGTAGCTCCTACGAGCAGTACTTC. This encodes CASSLNSGSSYEQYF. The chain carries TRBV5-4 and TRBJ2-7; D is unclear. The CDR3 runs 15 residues. Between the trimmed V and J ends, which lost 2 bases and 0 bases, there was a span of 12 bases. The germline CDR1 and CDR2 sequences are SGHNT and YYREEE (reference sequence).

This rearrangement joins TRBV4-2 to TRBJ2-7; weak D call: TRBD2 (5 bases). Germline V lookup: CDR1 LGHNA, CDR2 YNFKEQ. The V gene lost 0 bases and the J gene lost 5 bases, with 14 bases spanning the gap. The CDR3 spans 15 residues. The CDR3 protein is CASSQELELANEQYF. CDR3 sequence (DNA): TGTGCCAGCAGCCAAGAGTTAGAGCTAGCAAACGAGCAGTACTTC.

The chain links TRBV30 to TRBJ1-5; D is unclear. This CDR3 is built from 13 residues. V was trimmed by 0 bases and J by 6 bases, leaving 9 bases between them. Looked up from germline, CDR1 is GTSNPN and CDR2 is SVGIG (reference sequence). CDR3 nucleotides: TGTGCCTGGAGTGTCCTACCTAGTCAGCCCCAGCATTTT. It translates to CAWSVLPSQPQHF.

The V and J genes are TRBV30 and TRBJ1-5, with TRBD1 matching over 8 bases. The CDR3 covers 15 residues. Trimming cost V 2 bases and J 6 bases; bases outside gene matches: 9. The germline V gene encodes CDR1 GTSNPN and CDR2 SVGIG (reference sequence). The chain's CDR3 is CAWSSPRTGRQPQHF. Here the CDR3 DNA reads TGTGCCTGGAGTTCCCCTCGGACAGGGCGTCAGCCCCAGCATTTT.

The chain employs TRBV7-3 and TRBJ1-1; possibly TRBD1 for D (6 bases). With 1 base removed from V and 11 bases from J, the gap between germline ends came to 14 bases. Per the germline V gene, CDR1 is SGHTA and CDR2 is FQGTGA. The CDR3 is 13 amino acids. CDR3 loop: CASSLMAAGEAFF. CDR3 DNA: TGTGCCAGCAGCTTAATGGCGGCAGGGGAGGCTTTCTTT.

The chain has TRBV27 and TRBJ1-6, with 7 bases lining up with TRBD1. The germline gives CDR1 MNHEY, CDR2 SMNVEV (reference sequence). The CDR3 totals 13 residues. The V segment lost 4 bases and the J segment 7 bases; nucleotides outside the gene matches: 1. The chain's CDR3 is CASSSQGNSPLHF. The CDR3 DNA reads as TGTGCCAGCAGTTCACAGGGGAATTCACCCCTCCACTTT.

In DNA, the CDR3 is TGTGCCAGCAGTCACAGGAAGACCCAGTACTTC. The encoded protein is CASSHRKTQYF. The V call is TRBV12-3 or TRBV12-4, the J call TRBJ2-5; maybe TRBD1 (5 bases). This CDR3 spans 11 amino acids. V was trimmed by 5 bases and J by 6 bases, leaving 7 bases between them.

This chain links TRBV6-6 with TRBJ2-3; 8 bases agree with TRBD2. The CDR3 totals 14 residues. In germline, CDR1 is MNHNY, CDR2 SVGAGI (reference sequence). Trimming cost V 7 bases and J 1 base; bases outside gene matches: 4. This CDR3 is CASIVSGGTDTQYF. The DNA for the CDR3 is TGTGCCAGCATCGTTAGCGGGGGCACAGATACGCAGTATTTT.

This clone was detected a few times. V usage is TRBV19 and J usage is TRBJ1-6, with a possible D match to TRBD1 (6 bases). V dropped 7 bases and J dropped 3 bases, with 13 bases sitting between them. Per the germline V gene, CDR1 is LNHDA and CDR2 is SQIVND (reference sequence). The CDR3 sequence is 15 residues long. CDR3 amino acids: CASTLGGIYNSPLHF. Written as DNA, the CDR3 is TGTGCCAGTACCCTAGGGGGAATCTATAATTCACCCCTCCACTTT.

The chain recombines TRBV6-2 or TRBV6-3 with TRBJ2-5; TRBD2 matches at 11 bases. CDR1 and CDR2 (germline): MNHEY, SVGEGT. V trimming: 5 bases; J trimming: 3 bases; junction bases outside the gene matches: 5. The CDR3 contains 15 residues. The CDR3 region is CASSAPGLAEETQYF. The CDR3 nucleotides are TGTGCCAGCAGTGCACCGGGACTAGCGGAAGAGACCCAGTACTTC.

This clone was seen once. The CDR3 sequence: CASSQPGGQETQYF. CDR3 in DNA: TGTGCCAGCAGCCAACCGGGGGGCCAAGAGACCCAGTACTTC. The chain joins TRBV3-1 (or the pseudogene TRBV3-2) to TRBJ2-5, with 7 positions matching TRBD2. Germline V gene lookup returns CDR1 LGHDT and CDR2 YNNKEL (reference sequence). V lost 2 bases, J lost 1 base, and 1 base stayed unmatched. The CDR3 consists of 14 residues.

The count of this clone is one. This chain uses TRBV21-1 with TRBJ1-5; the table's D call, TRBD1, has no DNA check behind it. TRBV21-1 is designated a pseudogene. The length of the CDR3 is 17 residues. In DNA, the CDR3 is TGTGCCAGCAGCAAAGGGCCGGACAGGGAGCCTCATCAGCCCCAGCATTTT. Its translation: CASSKGPDREPHQPQHF.

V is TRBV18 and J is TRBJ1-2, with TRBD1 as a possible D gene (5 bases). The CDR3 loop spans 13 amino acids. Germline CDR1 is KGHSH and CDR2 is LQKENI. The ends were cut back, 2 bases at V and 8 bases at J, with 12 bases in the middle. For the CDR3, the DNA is TGTGCCAGCTCACCAAATAAAGGGGAAGGCTACACCTTC. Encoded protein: CASSPNKGEGYTF.

The CDR3 region has the DNA TGCGCCAGCAGCTTGATGGCAGAGAACACTGAAGCTTTCTTT. This translates into CASSLMAENTEAFF. The rearrangement uses TRBV5-1 and TRBJ1-1; D is ambiguous. The CDR3 contains 14 residues. Per germline, CDR1 SGHRS and CDR2 YFSETQ. The V end lost 1 base, the J end lost 1 base, and 8 bases lay between the germline ends.

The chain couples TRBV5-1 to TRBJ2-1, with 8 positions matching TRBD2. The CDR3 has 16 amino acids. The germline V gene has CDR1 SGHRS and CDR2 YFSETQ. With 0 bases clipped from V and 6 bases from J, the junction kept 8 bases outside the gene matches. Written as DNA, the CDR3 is TGCGCCAGCAGCTTGGTTGTGGGGACTAGATCCAATGAGCAGTTCTTC. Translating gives CASSLVVGTRSNEQFF.

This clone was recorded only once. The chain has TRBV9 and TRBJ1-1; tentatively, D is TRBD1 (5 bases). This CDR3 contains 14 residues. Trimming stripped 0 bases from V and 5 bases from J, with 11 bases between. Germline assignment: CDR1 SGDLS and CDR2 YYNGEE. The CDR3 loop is CASSVGPGMTEAFF. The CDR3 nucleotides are TGTGCCAGCAGCGTAGGGCCAGGGATGACTGAAGCTTTCTTT.

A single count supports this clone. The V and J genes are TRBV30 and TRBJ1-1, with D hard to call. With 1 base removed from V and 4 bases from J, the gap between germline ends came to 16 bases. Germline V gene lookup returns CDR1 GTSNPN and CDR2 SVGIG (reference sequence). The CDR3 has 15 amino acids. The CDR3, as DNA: TGTGCCTGGAGTGCGGAGACGGAAATGGGCACTGAAGCTTTCTTT. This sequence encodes CAWSAETEMGTEAFF.

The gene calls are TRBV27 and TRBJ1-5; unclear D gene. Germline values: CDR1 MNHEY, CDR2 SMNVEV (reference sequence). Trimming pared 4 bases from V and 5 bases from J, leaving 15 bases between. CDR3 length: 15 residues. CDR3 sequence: CASSYMGRFDQPQHF. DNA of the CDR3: TGTGCCAGCAGTTATATGGGCAGGTTTGATCAGCCCCAGCATTTT.

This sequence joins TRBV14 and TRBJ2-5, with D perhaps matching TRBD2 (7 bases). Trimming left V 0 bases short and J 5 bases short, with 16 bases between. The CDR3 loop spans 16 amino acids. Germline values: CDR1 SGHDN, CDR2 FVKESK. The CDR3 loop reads CASSQERGAPHETQYF. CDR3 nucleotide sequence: TGTGCCAGCAGCCAAGAACGGGGGGCCCCACATGAGACCCAGTACTTC. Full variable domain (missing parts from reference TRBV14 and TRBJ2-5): EAGVTQFPSHSVIEKGQTVTLRCDPISGHDNLYWYRRVMGKEIKFLLHFVKESKQDESGMPNNRFLAERTGGTYSTLKVQPAELEDSGVYFCASSQERGAPHETQYFGPGTRLLVL.